The rows below give T cell receptor beta chains drawn from one sample of a study of blood T cell repertoires in COVID-19. Method: immunoSEQ multiplex PCR; TCRdb's copy keeps in-frame clones and lacks some. This table holds approximately 72,000 clones, more than 70% found once. The source material was peripheral blood. Receptors were obtained from a man in his fifties or sixties with active COVID-19. The CDR3 runs from the conserved cysteine through the conserved F or W. The D gene is left open where the match is weak. Clone size, where shown, is once, few, many, or a class for clones that have expanded.

v_call	d_call	j_call	clone_size	cdr3_nt	cdr3_aa
TRBV9	NA	TRBJ2-5	few	TGTGCCAGCAGCGTAGGAGTCAGGGTTGAGACCCAGTACTTC	CASSVGVRVETQYF
TRBV5-1	NA	TRBJ2-3	NA	TGCGCCAGCAGCTTGGGGGCCAGAGTTTCGAGCACAGATACGCAGTATTTT	CASSLGARVSSTDTQYF
TRBV19	NA	TRBJ1-1	once	TGTGCCAGTAGTATCACGGGGACTGAAGCTTTCTTT	CASSITGTEAFF
TRBV19	TRBD1	TRBJ1-2	NA	TGTGCCAGTAGTCCCGGGACAGTGTATGGCTACACCTTC	CASSPGTVYGYTF
TRBV4-1	TRBD1	TRBJ2-6	NA	TGCGCCAGCAGCCGGGGACAGGGATTCCTCTCTGGGGCCAACGTCCTGACTTTC	CASSRGQGFLSGANVLTF
TRBV12-3/TRBV12-4	NA	TRBJ1-6	NA	TGTGCCAGCAGTTCCAGGGATTCACCCCTCCACTTT	CASSSRDSPLHF
TRBV7-2	NA	TRBJ2-5	NA	TGTGCCAGCAGCGGGGGGGCCGCGGAGACCCAGTACTTC	CASSGGAAETQYF
TRBV19	NA	TRBJ2-2	NA	TGTGCCAGTAGTATCTGGGGGGGCCCTACCTCCGGGGAGCTGTTTTTT	CASSIWGGPTSGELFF
TRBV5-8	TRBD1	TRBJ1-2	NA	TGTGCCAGCAGCCGGACAGGGGTGAACTATGGCTACACCTTC	CASSRTGVNYGYTF
TRBV2	TRBD1	TRBJ2-1	NA	TGTGCCACCTTACCCCGGGACAGGGTCCCCAATGAGCAGTTCTTC	CATLPRDRVPNEQFF
TRBV6-4	TRBD2	TRBJ2-7	NA	TGTGCCAGCAGTGAGGCTAGCGGGGGTTACGAGCAGTACTTC	CASSEASGGYEQYF
TRBV5-3	NA	TRBJ1-5	NA	TGTGCCAGAAGCTTTCTCAGGGAGGGTAGTTCACGACAGCCCCAGCATTTT	CARSFLREGSSRQPQHF
TRBV4-3	TRBD1	TRBJ1-2	NA	TGCGCCAGCAGCAGCCGACAGGGGGCAAGTTATGGCTACACCTTC	CASSSRQGASYGYTF
TRBV14	NA	TRBJ1-6	NA	TGTGCCAGCAGCCAAGTTGGAGGAGGGCCCCTCCACTTT	CASSQVGGGPLHF
TRBV2	TRBD2	TRBJ2-1	NA	TGTGCCAGCAGTTTAGCGGGTGAGCAGTTCTTC	CASSLAGEQFF
TRBV6-5	NA	TRBJ2-7	NA	TGTGCCAGCAGTCAGGGACTGGGAGAGCAGTACTTC	CASSQGLGEQYF
TRBV4-1	TRBD1	TRBJ1-4	many	TGCGCCAGCAGCCAATCCGGGACAGGGGCAACTAATGAAAAACTGTTTTTT	CASSQSGTGATNEKLFF
TRBV3-1/TRBV3-2	NA	TRBJ2-1	NA	TGTGCCAGCAGCCAAGACCCACTGCTAGCCGATACCGACAATGAGCAGTTCTTC	CASSQDPLLADTDNEQFF
TRBV6-2/TRBV6-3	NA	TRBJ2-2	NA	TGTGCCAGCAGTTACGGAGAAAACACCGGGGAGCTGTTTTTT	CASSYGENTGELFF
TRBV5-4	NA	TRBJ1-2	NA	TGTGCCAGCAGCTTGGCGGGCTATGGCTACACCTTC	CASSLAGYGYTF
TRBV9	NA	TRBJ1-2	NA	TGTGCCAGCAGCGTGGCAGGGCCTAACTATGGCTACACCTTC	CASSVAGPNYGYTF
TRBV20-1	TRBD1	TRBJ2-7	NA	TGCAGTGCTAGTTTTGGGACAGGGGTCAACGAGCAGTACTTC	CSASFGTGVNEQYF
TRBV18	TRBD1	TRBJ2-5	NA	TGTGCCAGCTCACGCGGAACAGGGGGAGAGGAGACCCAGTACTTC	CASSRGTGGEETQYF
TRBV28	NA	TRBJ1-1	NA	TGTGCCAGCAGTCCTTTATACATGGCTAACACTGAAGCTTTCTTT	CASSPLYMANTEAFF
TRBV19	TRBD1	TRBJ1-3	NA	TGTGCCAGTAGGCCGGACAGGGGAAGAAACACCATATATTTT	CASRPDRGRNTIYF
TRBV4-1	TRBD1	TRBJ1-2	NA	TGCGCCAGCAGCCAAGGGGGACAGGTTTTCACCTTC	CASSQGGQVFTF
TRBV5-6	TRBD1	TRBJ1-5	once	TGTGCCAGCAGCTCGACAGGGTGGGATCAGCCCCAGCATTTT	CASSSTGWDQPQHF
TRBV9	NA	TRBJ2-1	NA	TGTGCCAGCAGCCCTAAGTTCTCCGGGTCAATAGGCAATGAGCAGTTCTTC	CASSPKFSGSIGNEQFF
TRBV3-1/TRBV3-2	TRBD2	TRBJ2-3	NA	TGTGCCAGCAGCCAAGCCTCCACCGGGAGGGATACGCAGTATTTT	CASSQASTGRDTQYF
TRBV6-5	TRBD1	TRBJ1-1	once	TGTGCCAGCAGCCTTACAGGGGGGGTTTACACTGAAGCTTTCTTT	CASSLTGGVYTEAFF
TRBV7-2	NA	TRBJ1-2	few	TGTGCCAGCAGCCCCCGGGGGGCTAACTATGGCTACACCTTC	CASSPRGANYGYTF
TRBV7-2	TRBD2	TRBJ2-3	NA	TGTGCCAGCAGCTTAGAGCTAGCGGGGGGGCCAGATACGCAGTATTTT	CASSLELAGGPDTQYF
TRBV4-1	TRBD2	TRBJ2-3	once	TGCGCCAGCAGCCAAGTTGCGGGAGGCACAGATACGCAGTATTTT	CASSQVAGGTDTQYF
TRBV30	NA	TRBJ1-1	NA	TGTGCCGCCGCGCGCGTTGGCACTGAAGCTTTCTTT	CAAARVGTEAFF
TRBV9	NA	TRBJ2-1	NA	TGTGCCAGCAGCCCCTTTTATAGCGGATACAATGAGCAGTTCTTC	CASSPFYSGYNEQFF